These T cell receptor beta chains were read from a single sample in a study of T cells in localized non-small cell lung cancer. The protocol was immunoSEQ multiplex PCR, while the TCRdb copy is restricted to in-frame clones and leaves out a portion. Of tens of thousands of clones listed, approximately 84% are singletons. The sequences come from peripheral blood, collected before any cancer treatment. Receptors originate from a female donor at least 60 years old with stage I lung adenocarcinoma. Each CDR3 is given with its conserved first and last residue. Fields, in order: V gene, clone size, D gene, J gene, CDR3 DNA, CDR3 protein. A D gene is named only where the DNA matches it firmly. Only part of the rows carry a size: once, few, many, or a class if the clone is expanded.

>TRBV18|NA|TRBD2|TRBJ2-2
TGTGCCAGCTCACCAGGAACTAGCGGGAGTTTCGGGGAGCTGTTTTTT
CASSPGTSGSFGELFF
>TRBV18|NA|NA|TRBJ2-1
TGTGCCAGCTCACCACCAACGGCGAATGAGCAGTTCTTC
CASSPPTANEQFF
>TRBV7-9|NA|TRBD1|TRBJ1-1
TGTGCCAGCAGCTTAGTAAAGGGGGCCAGGGGGCTTATCACTGAAGCTTTCTTT
CASSLVKGARGLITEAFF
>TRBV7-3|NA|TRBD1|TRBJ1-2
TGTGCCAGCAGAAAACCGGGACAGGCTAGTGATTCTAACTATGGCTACACCTTC
CASRKPGQASDSNYGYTF
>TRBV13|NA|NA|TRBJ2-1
TGTGCCAGCAGCTTACGCCTAGGAGGATTGGATGAGCAGTTCTTC
CASSLRLGGLDEQFF
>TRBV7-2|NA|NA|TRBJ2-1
TGTGCCAGCAGCTTAAAAAGTAGTTCCTACAATGAGCAGTTCTTC
CASSLKSSSYNEQFF
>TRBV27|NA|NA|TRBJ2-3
TGTGCCAGCAGTTTACGATTGGGCACAGATACGCAGTATTTT
CASSLRLGTDTQYF
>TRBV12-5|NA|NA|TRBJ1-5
TGTGCTAGTGGTTTGGACCCAAGGGGTAGCAATCAGCCCCAGCATTTT
CASGLDPRGSNQPQHF
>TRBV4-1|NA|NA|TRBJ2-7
TGCGCCAGCAGCCAAGGACTTCAGACCTACGAGCAGTACTTC
CASSQGLQTYEQYF
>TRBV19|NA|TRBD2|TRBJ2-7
TGTGCCAGTAGTGTGGGACTAGCGGGTATAAACGAGCAGTACTTC
CASSVGLAGINEQYF
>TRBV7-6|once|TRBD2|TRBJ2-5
TGTGCCAGCAGCTTATTTACCGGCGGGAGTGAAAAGACCCAGTACTTC
CASSLFTGGSEKTQYF
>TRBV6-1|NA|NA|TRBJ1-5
TGTGCCAGCTTACAGGAGGCCCATCAGCCCCAGCATTTT
CASLQEAHQPQHF
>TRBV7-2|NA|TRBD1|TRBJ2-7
TGTGCCAGCAGCTTCACCATACAGGGGTACGAGCAGTACTTC
CASSFTIQGYEQYF
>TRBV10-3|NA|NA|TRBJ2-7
TGTGCCGTACAACTAGGCTTAAGCTCCTACGAGCAGTACTTC
CAVQLGLSSYEQYF
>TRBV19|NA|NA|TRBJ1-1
TGTGCTGGGGAGAGCAGTGAAGCTTTCTTT
CAGESSEAFF
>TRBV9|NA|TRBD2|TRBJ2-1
TGTGCCAGCAGCGAAACTAGCGGGAGATTGAATGAGCAGTTCTTC
CASSETSGRLNEQFF
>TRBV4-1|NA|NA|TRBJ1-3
TGCGCCAGCAGCCAAGATAGAGGAAACACCATATATTTT
CASSQDRGNTIYF